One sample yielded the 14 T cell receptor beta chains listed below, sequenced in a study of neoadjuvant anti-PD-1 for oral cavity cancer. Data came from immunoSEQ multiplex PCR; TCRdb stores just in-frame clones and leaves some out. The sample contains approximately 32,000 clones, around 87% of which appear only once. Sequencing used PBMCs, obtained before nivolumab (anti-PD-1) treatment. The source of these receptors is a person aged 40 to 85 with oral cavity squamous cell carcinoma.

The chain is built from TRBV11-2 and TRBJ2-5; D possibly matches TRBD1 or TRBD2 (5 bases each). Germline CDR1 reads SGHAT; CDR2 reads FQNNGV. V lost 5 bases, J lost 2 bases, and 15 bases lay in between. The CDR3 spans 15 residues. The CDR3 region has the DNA TGTGCCAGCAGCGACCAAAGAGGGGTACAAGAGACCCAGTACTTC. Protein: CASSDQRGVQETQYF. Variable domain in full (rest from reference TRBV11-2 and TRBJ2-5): EAGVAQSPRYKIIEKRQSVAFWCNPISGHATLYWYQQILGQGPKLLIQFQNNGVVDDSQLPKDRFSAERLKGVDSTLKIQPAKLEDSAVYLCASSDQRGVQETQYFGPGTRLLVL.

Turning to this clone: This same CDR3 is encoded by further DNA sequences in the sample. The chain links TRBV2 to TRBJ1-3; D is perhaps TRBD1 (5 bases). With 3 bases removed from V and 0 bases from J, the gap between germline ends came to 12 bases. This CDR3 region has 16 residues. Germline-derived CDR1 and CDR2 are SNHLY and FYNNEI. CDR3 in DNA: TGTGCCAGCAGTGAGGGGACGGGGAACTCTGGAAACACCATATATTTT. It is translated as CASSEGTGNSGNTIYF. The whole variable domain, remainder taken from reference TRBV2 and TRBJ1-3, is EPEVTQTPSHQVTQMGQEVILRCVPISNHLYFYWYRQILGQKVEFLVSFYNNEISEKSEIFDDQFSVERPDGSNFTLKIRSTKLEDSAMYFCASSEGTGNSGNTIYFGEGSWLTVV.

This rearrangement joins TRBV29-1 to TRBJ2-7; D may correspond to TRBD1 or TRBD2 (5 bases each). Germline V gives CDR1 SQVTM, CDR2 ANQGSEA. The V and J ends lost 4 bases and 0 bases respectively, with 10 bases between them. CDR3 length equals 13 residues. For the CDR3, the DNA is TGCAGCGTTGCCGGGGCCCCCTCCTACGAGCAGTACTTC. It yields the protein CSVAGAPSYEQYF.

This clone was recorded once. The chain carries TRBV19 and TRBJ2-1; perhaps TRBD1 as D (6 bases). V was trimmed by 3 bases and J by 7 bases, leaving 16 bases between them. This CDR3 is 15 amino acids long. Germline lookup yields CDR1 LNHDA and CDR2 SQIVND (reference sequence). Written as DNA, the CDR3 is TGTGCCAGTAGTATTCTTTGGGGGCGTGGGAATGAGCAGTTCTTC. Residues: CASSILWGRGNEQFF.

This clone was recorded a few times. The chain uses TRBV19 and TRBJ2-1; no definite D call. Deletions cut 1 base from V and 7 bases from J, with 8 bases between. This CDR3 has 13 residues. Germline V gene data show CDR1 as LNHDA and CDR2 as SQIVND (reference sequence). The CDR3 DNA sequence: TGTGCCAGTAGTATAGGGGCCGGGAATGAGCAGTTCTTC. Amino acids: CASSIGAGNEQFF.

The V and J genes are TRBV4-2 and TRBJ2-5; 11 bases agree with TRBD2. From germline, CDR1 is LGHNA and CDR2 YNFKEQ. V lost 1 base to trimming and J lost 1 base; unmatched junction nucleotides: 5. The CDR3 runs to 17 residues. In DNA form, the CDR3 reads TGTGCCAGCAGCCAAGGAACTAGCGGGGGATTCCAAGAGACCCAGTACTTC. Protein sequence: CASSQGTSGGFQETQYF.

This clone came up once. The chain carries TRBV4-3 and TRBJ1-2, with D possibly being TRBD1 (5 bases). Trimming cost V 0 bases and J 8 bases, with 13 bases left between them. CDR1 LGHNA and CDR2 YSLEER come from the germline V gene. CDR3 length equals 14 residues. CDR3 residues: CASSQDGTIEGYTF. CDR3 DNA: TGCGCCAGCAGCCAAGATGGGACGATAGAGGGCTACACCTTC.

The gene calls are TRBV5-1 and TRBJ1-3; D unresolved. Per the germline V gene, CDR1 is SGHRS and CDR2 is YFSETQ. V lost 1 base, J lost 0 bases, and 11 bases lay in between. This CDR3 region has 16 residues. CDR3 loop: CASSLRTGSSGNTIYF. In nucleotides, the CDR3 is TGCGCCAGCAGCTTGAGGACTGGGAGCTCTGGAAACACCATATATTTT.

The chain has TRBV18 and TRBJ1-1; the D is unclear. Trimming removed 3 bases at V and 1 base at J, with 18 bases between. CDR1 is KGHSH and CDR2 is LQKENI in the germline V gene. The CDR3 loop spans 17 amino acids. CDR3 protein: CASSPPNQEGRNTEAFF. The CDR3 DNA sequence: TGTGCCAGCTCACCTCCAAACCAAGAAGGGAGGAACACTGAAGCTTTCTTT. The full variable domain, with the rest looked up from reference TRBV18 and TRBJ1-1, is NAGVMQNPRHLVRRRGQEARLRCSPMKGHSHVYWYRQLPEEGLKFMVYLQKENIIDESGMPKERFSAEFPKEGPSILRIQQVVRGDSAAYFCASSPPNQEGRNTEAFFGQGTRLTVV.

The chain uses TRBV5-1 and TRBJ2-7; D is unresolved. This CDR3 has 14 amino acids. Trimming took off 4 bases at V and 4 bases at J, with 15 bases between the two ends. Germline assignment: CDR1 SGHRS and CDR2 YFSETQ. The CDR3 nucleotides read TGCGCCAGCAGCCCTACCCCAAACTCATACGAGCAGTACTTC. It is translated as CASSPTPNSYEQYF.

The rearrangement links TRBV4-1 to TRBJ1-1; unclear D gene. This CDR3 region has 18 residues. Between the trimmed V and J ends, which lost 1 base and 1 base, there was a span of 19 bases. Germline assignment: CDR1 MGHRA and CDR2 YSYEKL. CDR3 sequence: CASSQGEVYLGSNTEAFF. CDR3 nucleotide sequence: TGCGCCAGCAGCCAAGGAGAGGTGTACCTGGGATCGAACACTGAAGCTTTCTTT.

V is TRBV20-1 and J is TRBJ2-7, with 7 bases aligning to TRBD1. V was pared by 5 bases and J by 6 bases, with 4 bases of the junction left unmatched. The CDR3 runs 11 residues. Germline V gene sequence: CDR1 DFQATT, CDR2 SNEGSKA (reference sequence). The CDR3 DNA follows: TGCAGTGCTCGACAGGGCTCCGAGCAGTACTTC. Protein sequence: CSARQGSEQYF.

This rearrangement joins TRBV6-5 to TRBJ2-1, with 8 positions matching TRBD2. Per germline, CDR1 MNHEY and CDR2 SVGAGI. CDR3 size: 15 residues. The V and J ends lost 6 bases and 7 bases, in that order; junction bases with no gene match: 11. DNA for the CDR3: TGTGCCAGCAGCTCCCGGGGGGGCCTTTTTAATGAGCAGTTCTTC. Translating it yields CASSSRGGLFNEQFF.

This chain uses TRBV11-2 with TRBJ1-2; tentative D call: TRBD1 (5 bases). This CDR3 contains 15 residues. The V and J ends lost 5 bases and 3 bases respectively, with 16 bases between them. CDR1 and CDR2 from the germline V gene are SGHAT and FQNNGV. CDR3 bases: TGTGCCAGCAGCGTTGGGAGAGGGGCTCACTATGGCTACACCTTC. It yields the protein CASSVGRGAHYGYTF.